This T cell receptor beta chain came from a study of T cell responses to AZD1222 COVID-19 vaccine. Concerning this clone: The antigen is not known.

Germline assignment: CDR1 MNHEY and CDR2 SVGEGT. CDR3 length: 18 residues. Trimming took 4 bases from V and 1 from J, leaving 19 bases between them. Here immunoSEQ multiplex PCR was the method, and the copy in TCRdb shows in-frame clones only, minus some. The data hold about 270,000 clones, with 85% to 95% observed a single time. Study results and limitations: Two AZD1222 doses significantly raised spike-specific TCR breadth and depth over controls. The study found vaccine-associated CD4 TCRs spanning spike, dominant at 160-218 and 743-854. Clonal diversity may have been underestimated in mostly white British donors.

The input for sequencing was peripheral blood, taken 28 days after the second AZD1222 dose. This chain uses TRBV6-2 or TRBV6-3 with TRBJ1-4; D perhaps matches TRBD1 (5 bases). The receptor's source is an adult who received the AZD1222 COVID-19 vaccine. CDR3 nucleotide sequence: TGTGCCAGCAGTTTCACCGGGACTAGGCCGGGAACTAATGAAAAACTGTTTTTT. Its protein product is CASSFTGTRPGTNEKLFF.